Detailed here is one TCR beta chain. Antigen unknown. The sample is drawn from a study of T cell responses to AZD1222 COVID-19 vaccine. Measured with immunoSEQ multiplex PCR; TCRdb has only the in-frame clones, and not every one. The sample holds over 140,000 clones, just under 95% seen once. General study points: The study found vaccine-associated CD4 TCRs spanning spike, dominant at 160-218 and 743-854. Donors, mostly white British, included more females; clonal diversity was possibly underestimated.

V shed 6 bases and J shed 3 bases, with 16 bases lying between them. Germline V CDR1 and CDR2: MDHEN, SYDVKM. The CDR3 is 15 residues long. Sequencing used peripheral blood, obtained on day 0 of AZD1222 vaccination. The receptor's source is an adult in good health. The chain uses TRBV28 and TRBJ2-3; maybe TRBD2 (5 bases). The CDR3 DNA sequence: TGTGCCAGCAGCTCTTTCGTTTGGGAGACAGATACGCAGTATTTT. This gives the protein CASSSFVWETDTQYF. Filled out from reference TRBV28 and TRBJ2-3, the complete variable domain reads DVKVTQSSRYLVKRTGEKVFLECVQDMDHENMFWYRQDPGLGLRLIYFSYDVKMKEKGDIPEGYSVSREKKERFSLILESASTNQTSMYLCASSSFVWETDTQYFGPGTRLTVL.